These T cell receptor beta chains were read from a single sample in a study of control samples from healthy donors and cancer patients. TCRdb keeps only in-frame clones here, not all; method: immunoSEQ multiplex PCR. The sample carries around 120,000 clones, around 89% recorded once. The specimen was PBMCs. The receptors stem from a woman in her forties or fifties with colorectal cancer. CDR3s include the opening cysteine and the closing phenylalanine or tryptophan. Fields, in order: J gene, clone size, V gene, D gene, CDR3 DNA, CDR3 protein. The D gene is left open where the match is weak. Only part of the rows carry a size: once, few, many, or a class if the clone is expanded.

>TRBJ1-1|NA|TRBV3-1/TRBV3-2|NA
TGTGCCAGCAGCCGAGGGCATCAGGGCCGTCGACCTGAAGCTTTCTTT
CASSRGHQGRRPEAFF
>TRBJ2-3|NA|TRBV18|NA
TGTGCCAGCTCCCCCTGGGGGGGGGCAGAAGGTCGGACAGATACGCAGTATTTT
CASSPWGGAEGRTDTQYF
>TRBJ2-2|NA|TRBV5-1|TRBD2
TGCGCCAGCAGCACACTAGCGGGTGCCGCGAACACCGGGGAGCTGTTTTTT
CASSTLAGAANTGELFF
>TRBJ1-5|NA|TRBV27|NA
TGTGCCAGCAGTTTACGGGGTGGCAATCAGCCCCAGCATTTT
CASSLRGGNQPQHF
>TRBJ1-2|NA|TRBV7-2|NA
TGTGCCAGCAGCTTAAATGTCGGCCAAGCTAACTATGGCTACACCTTC
CASSLNVGQANYGYTF
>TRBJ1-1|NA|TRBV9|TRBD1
TGTGCCAGCAGCCGGGGACAGGGGCGTGAAGCTTTCTTT
CASSRGQGREAFF
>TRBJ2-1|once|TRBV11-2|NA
TGTGCCAGCAGCCCCATGGGGGGAACCTACAATGAGCAGTTCTTC
CASSPMGGTYNEQFF
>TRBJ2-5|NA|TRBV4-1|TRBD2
TGCGCCAGCAGCCGGATCCCCCCCTCCTCTAGCGGGGGGACGGAAGAGACCCAGTACTTC
CASSRIPPSSSGGTEETQYF
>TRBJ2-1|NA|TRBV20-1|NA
TGCAGGGCCGACAGGATCAATGAGCAGTTCTTC
CRADRINEQFF
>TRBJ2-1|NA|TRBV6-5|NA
TGTGCCAGCAGCCCCCTGGGGGGTCCCTACAATGAGCAGTTCTTC
CASSPLGGPYNEQFF
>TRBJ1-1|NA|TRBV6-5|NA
TGTGCCAGCAGTTACCCCAGGGCAGGGAGCACTGAAGCTTTCTTT
CASSYPRAGSTEAFF
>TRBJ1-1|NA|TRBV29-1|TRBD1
TGCAGCGTTGAACCGGGACAGGCCTATAAGGGTGTTGAAGCTTTCTTT
CSVEPGQAYKGVEAFF
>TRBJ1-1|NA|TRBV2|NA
TGTGCCAGCTCGACTGCCTGGGACGGAGAAGCTTTCTTT
CASSTAWDGEAFF
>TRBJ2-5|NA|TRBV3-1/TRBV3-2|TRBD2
TGTGCCAGCAGCCTAGCGGGGGGGGAGACCCAGTACTTC
CASSLAGGETQYF
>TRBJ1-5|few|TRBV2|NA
TGTGCCAGCAGAGTGACAGGACTGGACCAGCCCCAGCATTTT
CASRVTGLDQPQHF
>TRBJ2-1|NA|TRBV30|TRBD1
TGTGCCTGGAGCTCCGACAGGGGTTTCTACAATGAGCAGTTCTTC
CAWSSDRGFYNEQFF
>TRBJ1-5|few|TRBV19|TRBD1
TGTGCCAGTACAACCTTCCGGGACAGGGTAATTAGCAATCAGCCCCAGCATTTT
CASTTFRDRVISNQPQHF
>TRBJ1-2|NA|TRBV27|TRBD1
TGTGCCAGCAGTGCCCTCGGGACAGGGGCTGTGGATGGCTACACCTTC
CASSALGTGAVDGYTF
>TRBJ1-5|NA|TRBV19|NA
TGTGCCAGTAGTGCGACAGTTGAGGCCCTTCCAAATCAGCCCCAGCATTTT
CASSATVEALPNQPQHF
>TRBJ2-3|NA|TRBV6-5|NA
TGTGCCAGCAGTTACTCGGGCACAGATACGCAGTATTTT
CASSYSGTDTQYF